This section outlines one T cell receptor (beta chain) sequence together with its context. Here immunoSEQ multiplex PCR was the method, and the copy in TCRdb shows in-frame clones only, minus some. The sample yields more than 150,000 clones, roughly 79% seen once. The CDR3 has 13 amino acids. In germline, CDR1 is ENHRY, CDR2 SYGVKD. V trimming: 10 bases; J trimming: 2 bases; junction bases outside the gene matches: 4. This record belongs to a study of blood T cell repertoires in COVID-19. Study context: Specimens from acute and convalescent COVID-19 originated in the United States, Italy and Spain.

The TCR originated in a woman older than 75 with COVID-19, enrolled during active disease. Sequencing was performed on peripheral blood. This chain joins TRBV10-3 and TRBJ1-2, with TRBD1 matching 10 bases. The CDR3 is CATRDRGNYGYTF. For the CDR3, the DNA is TGTGCCACACGGGACAGGGGCAACTATGGCTACACCTTC.